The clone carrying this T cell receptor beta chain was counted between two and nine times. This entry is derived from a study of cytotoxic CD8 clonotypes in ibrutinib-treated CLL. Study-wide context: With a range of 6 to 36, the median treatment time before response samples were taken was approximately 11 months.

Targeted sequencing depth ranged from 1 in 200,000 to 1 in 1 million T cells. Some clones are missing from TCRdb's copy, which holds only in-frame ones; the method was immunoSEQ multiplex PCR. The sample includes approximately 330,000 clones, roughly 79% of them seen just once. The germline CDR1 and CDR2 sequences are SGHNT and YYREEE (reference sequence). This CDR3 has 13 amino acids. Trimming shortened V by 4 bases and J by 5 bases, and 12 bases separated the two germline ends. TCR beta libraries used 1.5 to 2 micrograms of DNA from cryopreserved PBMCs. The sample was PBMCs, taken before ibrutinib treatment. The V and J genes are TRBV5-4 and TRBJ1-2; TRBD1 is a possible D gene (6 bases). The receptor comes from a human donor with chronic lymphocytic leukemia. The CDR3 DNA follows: TGTGCCAGCAGCCTACAGGGTTTGTATGGCTACACCTTC. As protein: CASSLQGLYGYTF.